This T cell receptor (beta chain) derives from a study of T cells in Graves' hyperthyroidism and ophthalmopathy. General study points: Most expanded thyroid clonotypes above 0.001 also appeared in blood.

Amplification targeted TCR beta CDR3 regions from RNA transcripts. A set of HTBI primers served as the primers for a first-round RT-PCR of the TCR CDR3. TCRdb fed the multiplex PCR reads into MiXCR, producing one record per CDR3 protein. The sample records roughly 700,000 distinct CDR3 sequences, approximately 15% being singletons. This clonotype has ten or more counts. The antigen is not known. Absent ophthalmopathy progression within 18 months defined stable Graves' hyperthyroidism. On the basis of clinical symptoms, serum thyroxine and TRAb, thyroid ultrasound and orbital computed tomography, diagnoses were made. The V end was cut by 6 bases, the J end by 8 bases, with 10 bases between. The CDR3 runs to 11 residues.

The chain uses TRBV12-3 or TRBV12-4 and TRBJ1-1; a weak D match, TRBD1 (5 bases). Sequencing was performed on blood. This receptor was obtained from a young woman with Graves' hyperthyroidism. CDR3 bases: TGTGCCAGCAGCCCGGACATCGAAGCTTTCTTT. Its protein is CASSPDIEAFF.